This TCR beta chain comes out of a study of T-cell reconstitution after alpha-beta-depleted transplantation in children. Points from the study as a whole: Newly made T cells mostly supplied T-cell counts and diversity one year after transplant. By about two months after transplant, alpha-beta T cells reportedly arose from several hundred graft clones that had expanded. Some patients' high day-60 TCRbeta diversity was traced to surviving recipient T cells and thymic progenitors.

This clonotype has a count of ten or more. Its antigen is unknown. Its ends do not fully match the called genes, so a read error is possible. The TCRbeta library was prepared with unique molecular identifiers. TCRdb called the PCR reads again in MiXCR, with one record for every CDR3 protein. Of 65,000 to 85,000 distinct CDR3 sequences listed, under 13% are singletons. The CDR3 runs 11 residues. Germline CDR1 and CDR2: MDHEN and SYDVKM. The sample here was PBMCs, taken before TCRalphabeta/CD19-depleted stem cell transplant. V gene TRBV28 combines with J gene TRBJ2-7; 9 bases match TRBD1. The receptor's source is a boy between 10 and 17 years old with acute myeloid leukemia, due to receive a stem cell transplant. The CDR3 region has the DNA TGTGCCAGCAGTTCCGGACAGGGGTGGGACTTC. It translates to CASSSGQGWDF.